One and the same sample provided the 3 T cell receptor beta chains below, sequenced in a study of blood T cells in healthy people across ages. Alongside a J-beta primer mix, a sample-barcoded 5' primer served in a second PCR lasting roughly 6 to 12 cycles. Each CDR3 protein is one row after TCRdb ran MiXCR on the 5' RACE reads. The sample records 550,000 to 750,000 distinct CDR3 sequences, under 25% being singletons. Sequences were obtained from blood. The source is a man aged 65-85 years in good health.

This clonotype has a handful of counts. This chain connects TRBV14 to TRBJ2-1, with D perhaps matching TRBD1 (5 bases). The V and J ends lost 3 bases and 4 bases respectively, with 13 bases between them. The germline CDR1 and CDR2 sequences are SGHDN and FVKESK. The CDR3 is 15 amino acids. In nucleotides, the CDR3 is TGTGCCAGCAGCCAGGCAGACAGCCCTTACAATGAGCAGTTCTTC. Encoded protein: CASSQADSPYNEQFF. Variable domain in full (rest from reference TRBV14 and TRBJ2-1): EAGVTQFPSHSVIEKGQTVTLRCDPISGHDNLYWYRRVMGKEIKFLLHFVKESKQDESGMPNNRFLAERTGGTYSTLKVQPAELEDSGVYFCASSQADSPYNEQFFGPGTRLTVL.

The CDR3 loop reads CASSYLLETQYF. As DNA, the CDR3 is TGTGCCAGCAGTTATCTCTTGGAGACCCAGTACTTC. This chain joins TRBV6-5 and TRBJ2-5; D is unresolved. The ends were cut back, 3 bases at V and 5 bases at J, with 7 bases in the middle. The CDR3 sequence is 12 residues long. Germline V gene lookup returns CDR1 MNHEY and CDR2 SVGAGI.

The chain carries TRBV20-1 and TRBJ2-5; 8 positions match TRBD2. The CDR3 contains 15 residues. Trimming at V came to 5 bases and at J to 6 bases, leaving 14 bases not matched to a gene. Germline lookup yields CDR1 DFQATT and CDR2 SNEGSKA (reference sequence). The CDR3 DNA reads as TGCAGTGCTGCGTTAGCGGGACCGGGTCAGAAGACCCAGTACTTC. It encodes CSAALAGPGQKTQYF.